These T cell receptor beta chains were read from a single sample in a study of vaccination effects on CD4 cells after COVID-19. TCRdb keeps only in-frame clones here, not all; method: immunoSEQ multiplex PCR. The sample holds around 75,000 clones, 65% to 85% seen once. The antigens for these receptors are not known. The starting material was CD4+ T cells from PBMCs cultured with HIV peptides, obtained before COVID-19 vaccination. The receptor set was obtained from a human donor who had a prior SARS-CoV-2 infection. The CDR3 runs from the conserved cysteine through the conserved F or W. A D gene is named only where the DNA matches it firmly. Size values are once, few and many counts, or a class for expanded clones, and some rows have none.

V gene: TRBV7-6; J gene: TRBJ2-2; clone size: .; D gene: .; CDR3 DNA: TGTGCCAGCAGCTTATCCTTCGACGTTTCCGGGGAGCTGTTTTTT; CDR3 protein: CASSLSFDVSGELFF
V gene: TRBV3-1/TRBV3-2; J gene: TRBJ2-3; clone size: once; D gene: .; CDR3 DNA: TGTGCCAGCAGCCACGGCCCCGCAACAGCCTATACGCAGTATTTT; CDR3 protein: CASSHGPATAYTQYF
V gene: TRBV5-4; J gene: TRBJ1-4; clone size: .; D gene: .; CDR3 DNA: TGTGCCAGCAGCGGCAGCGCCAGCGCAACTAATGAAAAACTGTTTTTT; CDR3 protein: CASSGSASATNEKLFF
V gene: TRBV27; J gene: TRBJ2-7; clone size: .; D gene: .; CDR3 DNA: TGTGCCAGCAGTTTGTTTCAGGGCCCCGAGCAGTACTTC; CDR3 protein: CASSLFQGPEQYF
V gene: TRBV6-5; J gene: TRBJ2-5; clone size: .; D gene: .; CDR3 DNA: TGTGCCAGTACGACCACGGACGGGGACCAAGAGACCCAGTACTTC; CDR3 protein: CASTTTDGDQETQYF
V gene: TRBV6-2/TRBV6-3; J gene: TRBJ1-2; clone size: .; D gene: .; CDR3 DNA: TGTGCCAGCAGCGCGCGGGATAACTATGGCTACACCTTC; CDR3 protein: CASSARDNYGYTF
V gene: TRBV5-4; J gene: TRBJ1-1; clone size: .; D gene: .; CDR3 DNA: TGTGCCAGCAGCTTTATTCCCAACACTGAAGCTTTCTTT; CDR3 protein: CASSFIPNTEAFF
V gene: TRBV7-3; J gene: TRBJ2-1; clone size: .; D gene: TRBD2; CDR3 DNA: TGTGCCAGCAGCTTAAGGAGCGGGAGGGCAATAGGGACGGATGAGCAGTTCTTC; CDR3 protein: CASSLRSGRAIGTDEQFF
V gene: TRBV6-1; J gene: TRBJ1-2; clone size: .; D gene: .; CDR3 DNA: TGTGCCAGCAGTGAGATTGGGGCAGTAGATGGCTACACCTTC; CDR3 protein: CASSEIGAVDGYTF
V gene: TRBV6-2/TRBV6-3; J gene: TRBJ1-5; clone size: .; D gene: .; CDR3 DNA: TGTGCCAGCAGCACCAGGGGCCCCAATCAGCCCCAGCATTTT; CDR3 protein: CASSTRGPNQPQHF
V gene: TRBV6-5; J gene: TRBJ1-3; clone size: .; D gene: .; CDR3 DNA: TGTGCCAGCAGCCGCTGGGGGATCACATCCTGG; CDR3 protein: CASSRWGITSW
V gene: TRBV10-3; J gene: TRBJ2-7; clone size: .; D gene: .; CDR3 DNA: TGTGCCATCGGGGCCCTTAAGGTCTCCTACGAGCAGTACTTC; CDR3 protein: CAIGALKVSYEQYF
V gene: TRBV4-1; J gene: TRBJ1-3; clone size: .; D gene: TRBD1; CDR3 DNA: TGCGCCAGCAGCCGCTCGGGACAGGGGGCTGGTGGAAACACCATATATTTT; CDR3 protein: CASSRSGQGAGGNTIYF
V gene: TRBV11-3; J gene: TRBJ2-2; clone size: .; D gene: TRBD2; CDR3 DNA: TGTGCCAGCAGCTTAATAAAGGGAGGGACCGGGGAGCTGTTTTTT; CDR3 protein: CASSLIKGGTGELFF
V gene: TRBV5-4; J gene: TRBJ2-3; clone size: .; D gene: TRBD2; CDR3 DNA: TGTGCCAGCAGCCATCCTGCTAGCGGGGGGGCCGGGACAGATACGCAGTATTTT; CDR3 protein: CASSHPASGGAGTDTQYF
V gene: TRBV6-6; J gene: TRBJ1-6; clone size: .; D gene: .; CDR3 DNA: TGTGCCAGCAGCCAGCAGGGGATCAATTCACCCCTCCACTTT; CDR3 protein: CASSQQGINSPLHF
V gene: TRBV5-1; J gene: TRBJ2-6; clone size: .; D gene: TRBD1; CDR3 DNA: TGCGCCAGCAGCTTTATTTTCCAGGGGGCGTCTGGGGCCAACGTCCTGACTTTC; CDR3 protein: CASSFIFQGASGANVLTF
V gene: TRBV2; J gene: TRBJ1-5; clone size: .; D gene: TRBD1; CDR3 DNA: TGTGCCAGCAGGTCGGGACAGTTCTGGCAGCCCCAGCATTTT; CDR3 protein: CASRSGQFWQPQHF
V gene: TRBV9; J gene: TRBJ2-7; clone size: few; D gene: .; CDR3 DNA: TGTGCCAGCAGCGTGGGGGACCAGGTGGGAGAGCAGTACTTC; CDR3 protein: CASSVGDQVGEQYF
V gene: TRBV2; J gene: TRBJ1-2; clone size: .; D gene: .; CDR3 DNA: TGTGCCAGCAGTGGGGACGGCACCTATGGCTACACCTTC; CDR3 protein: CASSGDGTYGYTF
V gene: TRBV19; J gene: TRBJ2-3; clone size: .; D gene: TRBD2; CDR3 DNA: TGTGCCAGTAGCCGCAGGACTAGCGGGAGGGAGGTCGGCACAGATACGCAGTATTTT; CDR3 protein: CASSRRTSGREVGTDTQYF
V gene: TRBV13; J gene: TRBJ2-1; clone size: .; D gene: TRBD2; CDR3 DNA: TGTGCCAGCAGCGAGCGGGACGGGTACAATGAGCAGTTCTTC; CDR3 protein: CASSERDGYNEQFF
V gene: TRBV19; J gene: TRBJ2-7; clone size: few; D gene: .; CDR3 DNA: TGTGCCAGTAGTGTCCGGACAGAGGCCTACGAGCAGTACTTC; CDR3 protein: CASSVRTEAYEQYF